This T cell receptor beta chain was captured in a study of Graves' ophthalmopathy and Graves' hyperthyroidism. Reliance was placed on clinical symptoms, serum thyroxine, TRAb, thyroid ultrasound and orbital computed tomography for diagnosis. The source of the PBMCs was 9.5 to 10 ml of fresh peripheral blood. CDR3 length equals 16 residues. Germline CDR1 reads SGHTA; CDR2 reads FQGTGA. Deletions cut 2 bases from V and 1 base from J, with 14 bases between. This clonotype was counted a few times. Scientists amplified the TCR beta CDR3 regions from RNA transcripts. The first round was an RT-PCR with HTBI primers, and the second round was a multiplex PCR. Each CDR3 protein gets one entry after TCRdb re-called the multiplex PCR reads with MiXCR. The repertoire holds hundreds of thousands of distinct CDR3 sequences, with 15% as singletons.

The sequence was obtained from a woman between 18 and 30 years old with stable Graves' hyperthyroidism. What was sequenced was peripheral blood. This chain uses TRBV7-3 with TRBJ1-1; a possible D gene is TRBD1 (6 bases). The CDR3 nucleotides are TGTGCCAGCAGCTTATACGGGGGGCGAGGGAACACTGAAGCTTTCTTT. Amino acids: CASSLYGGRGNTEAFF.